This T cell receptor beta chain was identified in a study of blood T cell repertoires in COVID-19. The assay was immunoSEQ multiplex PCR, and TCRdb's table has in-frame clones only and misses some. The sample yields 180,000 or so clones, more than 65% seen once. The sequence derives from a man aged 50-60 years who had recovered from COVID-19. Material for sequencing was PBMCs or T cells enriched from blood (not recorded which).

The CDR3, as DNA: TGTGCCAGCAGCGAACAGGGGGTCGGGGAGCTGTTTTTT. It is translated as CASSEQGVGELFF. V is TRBV14 and J is TRBJ2-2; 8 nucleotides agree with TRBD1. The J segment lost 7 bases and the V segment lost 5 bases, leaving 3 bases of the junction unmatched. Germline CDR1 reads SGHDN; CDR2 reads FVKESK. This CDR3 has 13 amino acids.